The 29 T cell receptor beta chains reported below all come from one sample, sequenced in a study of human T cells and chemical hapten exposure. MiXCR, applied by TCRdb to the RACE reads, yields one record per CDR3 protein. Among under 150,000 distinct CDR3 sequences listed, 9.5% to 13% were seen once. Time point described: patch test 1, 2 weeks after DPC sensitization. Treatment reported: therapeutic diphenylcyclopropenone sensitization with weekly scalp DPC. The material sequenced was whole blood, taken in connection with sensitization to the hapten diphenylcyclopropenone (DPC). The receptors were sampled from a woman in her 50s with alopecia areata. Some clones in this sample may be carry-over from other donors' samples.

This chain links TRBV2 with TRBJ2-7; D not resolved. V dropped 4 bases and J dropped 1 base, with 8 bases sitting between them. The V gene's germline CDR1 is SNHLY and CDR2 FYNNEI. The CDR3 runs to 13 residues. The CDR3 here is CASSGQRSYEQYF. For the CDR3, the DNA is TGTGCCAGCAGTGGCCAGAGATCCTACGAGCAGTACTTC.

This clonotype was seen ten or more times. J is TRBJ1-1 and V is TRBV3-1; weak D call: TRBD1 (5 bases). The CDR3 has 15 amino acids. Deletions cut 4 bases from V and 4 bases from J, with 16 bases between. From germline, CDR1 is LGHDT and CDR2 YNNKEL (reference sequence). DNA of the CDR3: TGTGCCAGCAGCCCAGACATGGGGCGCGGCACTGAAGCTTTCTTT. It yields the protein CASSPDMGRGTEAFF.

V is TRBV7-2 and J is TRBJ2-2; D remains ambiguous. Germline V gene sequence: CDR1 SGHTA, CDR2 FQGNSA. V was clipped by 5 bases and J by 4 bases, with 11 bases between them. CDR3 length equals 14 residues. For the CDR3, the DNA is TGTGCCAGCAGCGCCGACTTAGGCACCGGGGAGCTGTTTTTT. Its translation: CASSADLGTGELFF.

V usage is TRBV6-6 and J usage is TRBJ1-4; D remains ambiguous. Germline V lookup: CDR1 MNHNY, CDR2 SVGAGI (reference sequence). V lost 5 bases and J lost 3, with 22 bases in between. The CDR3 is made up of 18 amino acids. The CDR3 region is CASSPNRHGTASNEKLFF. The CDR3 region has the DNA TGTGCCAGCAGTCCTAATAGGCATGGAACAGCTTCTAATGAAAAACTGTTTTTT.

The gene calls are TRBV5-1 and TRBJ2-5; D unresolved. CDR1 is SGHRS, CDR2 YFSETQ, per germline. V lost 4 bases and J lost 5, with 12 bases in between. This CDR3 region has 13 residues. The CDR3 DNA reads as TGCGCCAGCAGCGGCCGCCCCCGGGAGACCCAGTACTTC. Translation gives CASSGRPRETQYF.

The chain recombines TRBV29-1 with TRBJ2-5, with D perhaps TRBD1 or TRBD2 (5 bases each). CDR1 and CDR2 (germline): SQVTM, ANQGSEA. Trimming took 5 bases from V and 1 from J, leaving 8 bases between them. CDR3 length: 12 residues. The CDR3 reads CSVTGAQETQYF. Here the CDR3 DNA reads TGCAGCGTTACCGGGGCCCAAGAGACCCAGTACTTC.

The rearrangement joins TRBV7-9 to TRBJ2-3; 10 positions agree with TRBD1. The CDR3 loop spans 19 amino acids. Germline V lookup: CDR1 SEHNR, CDR2 FQNEAQ (reference sequence). With 1 base clipped from V and 2 bases from J, the junction kept 12 bases outside the gene matches. CDR3 region: CASSLVARDRGLPTDTQYF. CDR3 bases: TGTGCCAGCAGCTTAGTAGCTCGGGACAGGGGATTGCCCACAGATACGCAGTATTTT. The complete variable domain, with remaining parts taken from reference TRBV7-9 and TRBJ2-3, reads DTGVSQNPRHKITKRGQNVTFRCDPISEHNRLYWYRQTLGQGPEFLTYFQNEAQLEKSRLLSDRFSAERPKGSFSTLEIQRTEQGDSAMYLCASSLVARDRGLPTDTQYFGPGTRLTVL.

This clonotype was picked up a small number of times. The V gene is TRBV7-2, the J gene TRBJ2-5, with D tentatively TRBD2 (6 bases). The V gene lost 1 base and the J gene lost 4 bases, with 10 bases spanning the gap. Germline CDR1 SGHTA, CDR2 FQGNSA. CDR3 length equals 14 residues. The CDR3 protein is CASSLGGSGETQYF. CDR3 coding DNA: TGTGCCAGCAGCTTAGGTGGTAGCGGAGAGACCCAGTACTTC.

This clonotype was recorded many times. This chain's CDR3 is CASRPRLGLDNTGELFF. The CDR3 DNA reads TGTGCCAGCAGACCTCGCCTGGGACTGGATAACACCGGGGAGCTGTTTTTT. The genes are TRBV7-9 and TRBJ2-2; TRBD2 might be the D (6 bases). The germline CDR1 and CDR2 sequences are SEHNR and FQNEAQ (reference sequence). The ends were cut back, 6 bases at V and 2 bases at J, with 19 bases in the middle. The CDR3 loop spans 17 amino acids.

This clonotype showed up many times. The V call is TRBV5-1, the J call TRBJ2-1, with a possible D match to TRBD1 (6 bases). The CDR3 has 15 residues. Germline V CDR1 and CDR2: SGHRS, YFSETQ. V was pared by 4 bases and J by 3 bases, with 14 bases between. CDR3 sequence (DNA): TGCGCCAGCAGCCCCGGGGACATAAACTACAATGAGCAGTTCTTC. Encoded protein: CASSPGDINYNEQFF. The full variable domain, with the rest looked up from reference TRBV5-1 and TRBJ2-1, is KAGVTQTPRYLIKTRGQQVTLSCSPISGHRSVSWYQQTPGQGLQFLFEYFSETQRNKGNFPGRFSGRQFSNSRSEMNVSTLELGDSALYLCASSPGDINYNEQFFGPGTRLTVL.

In its sample, this clonotype was seen many times. This chain connects TRBV6-2 or TRBV6-3 to TRBJ2-7; perhaps D is TRBD1 or TRBD2 (5 bases each). Trimming took off 4 bases at V and 4 bases at J, with 17 bases between the two ends. The CDR3 spans 15 residues. Per the germline V gene, CDR1 is MNHEY and CDR2 is SVGEGT. The CDR3 reads CASSSPSTGHYEQYF. In nucleotides, the CDR3 is TGTGCCAGCAGTTCACCCTCAACGGGGCATTACGAGCAGTACTTC.

This clonotype was observed many times. This chain links TRBV12-3 or TRBV12-4 with TRBJ2-1; 12 nucleotides agree with TRBD2. Germline trimming cut 6 bases from V and 7 bases from J; bases unmatched to any gene: 10. The CDR3 runs to 16 residues. The CDR3 bases are TGTGCCAGCAGCAAAAGGCTAGCGGGGGGGAGTAATGAGCAGTTCTTC. This translates into CASSKRLAGGSNEQFF.

The chain combines TRBV15 with TRBJ1-5, with unresolved D. Germline V CDR1 and CDR2: LNHNV, YYDKDF (reference sequence). This CDR3 contains 15 residues. Trimming shortened V by 1 base and J by 0 bases, and 7 bases separated the two germline ends. This CDR3 is CATSRGVGSNQPQHF. The CDR3 DNA is TGTGCCACCAGCAGAGGGGTAGGTAGCAATCAGCCCCAGCATTTT.

The chain is built from TRBV28 and TRBJ2-7; 8 nucleotides align to TRBD1. The CDR3 totals 14 residues. V shed 2 bases, J shed 3 bases, and the junction held 3 bases outside the gene matches. CDR1 is MDHEN, CDR2 SYDVKM, per germline. CDR3 sequence reads: CASSLRQGFYEQYF. CDR3 nucleotides: TGTGCCAGCAGTTTACGACAGGGGTTCTACGAGCAGTACTTC.

The genes are TRBV20-1 and TRBJ1-5; TRBD1 agrees at 8 bases. V was pared by 5 bases and J by 3 bases, with 3 bases of the junction left unmatched. The CDR3 is made up of 13 amino acids. Germline loops: CDR1 DFQATT, CDR2 SNEGSKA (reference sequence). As DNA, the CDR3 is TGCAGTGCTCGGACAGGGACCAATCAGCCCCAGCATTTT. Protein: CSARTGTNQPQHF.

This chain connects TRBV7-8 to TRBJ2-3; 8 bases agree with TRBD1. V gave up 5 bases and J gave up 0 bases; unmatched junction bases: 16. The CDR3 is made up of 19 amino acids. Germline V gene lookup returns CDR1 SGHVS and CDR2 FQNEAQ. CDR3: CASSPYTDRTGWSTDTQYF. DNA of the CDR3: TGTGCCAGCAGCCCCTATACAGACAGGACAGGGTGGAGCACAGATACGCAGTATTTT.

In this sample, this clonotype turned up once. The chain employs TRBV12-3 or TRBV12-4 and TRBJ1-1; no reliable D call. Trimming pared 7 bases from V and 5 bases from J, leaving 17 bases between. CDR3 length: 14 residues. As DNA, the CDR3 is TGTGCCAGCATCACCGAATGGCCACGGACTGAAGCTTTCTTT. Protein sequence: CASITEWPRTEAFF.

This clonotype was picked up a small number of times. V is TRBV20-1 and J is TRBJ2-7; 10 bases line up with TRBD2. V was clipped by 4 bases and J by 4 bases; unmatched bases: 7. This CDR3 contains 14 residues. The germline V gene encodes CDR1 DFQATT and CDR2 SNEGSKA (reference sequence). The CDR3 DNA sequence: TGCAGTGCTATTATCGGACTAGCGGTTTACGAGCAGTACTTC. Translating gives CSAIIGLAVYEQYF.

The count of this clonotype is one. The chain recombines TRBV20-1 with TRBJ2-7; 9 nucleotides line up with TRBD1. Germline lookup yields CDR1 DFQATT and CDR2 SNEGSKA (reference sequence). V gave up 7 bases and J gave up 5 bases; unmatched junction bases: 9. This CDR3 contains 13 residues. CDR3 nucleotides: TGCAGTGGAAGCAGGGACAGGGCCCACGAGCAGTACTTC. Translated, it gives CSGSRDRAHEQYF.

This clonotype showed up many times. The rearrangement links TRBV3-2 to TRBJ2-1; whether TRBD2, the table's D call, matches the DNA was not checked. TRBV3-2 is given as a pseudogene. The CDR3 is 17 residues long. The CDR3 is CASSHFGRGGVYNEQFF. Written as DNA, the CDR3 is TGTGCCAGCAGCCACTTTGGCAGGGGAGGGGTCTACAATGAGCAGTTCTTC.

This clonotype was recorded many times. The J gene is TRBJ1-6, the V gene TRBV7-9; weak D call: TRBD1 (5 bases). V was cut by 2 bases and J by 10 bases, with 12 bases left in between. The CDR3 is 14 amino acids. Germline V gives CDR1 SEHNR, CDR2 FQNEAQ (reference sequence). This chain's CDR3 is CASSLTAGGSPLHF. The CDR3 nucleotides read TGTGCCAGCAGCTTAACCGCTGGGGGATCACCCCTCCACTTT.

This clonotype has only a few counts. The chain has TRBV28 and TRBJ1-6; D is undetermined. Per the germline V gene, CDR1 is MDHEN and CDR2 is SYDVKM. The germline V and J ends were trimmed by 4 bases and 13 bases, with 17 bases remaining between them. This CDR3 is built from 14 residues. The CDR3 DNA follows: TGTGCCAGCAGTTCCCCCAGTTTTAATCGGCCCCTCCACTTT. Its translation: CASSSPSFNRPLHF. Full variable domain (outside the CDR3, taken from reference TRBV28 and TRBJ1-6): DVKVTQSSRYLVKRTGEKVFLECVQDMDHENMFWYRQDPGLGLRLIYFSYDVKMKEKGDIPEGYSVSREKKERFSLILESASTNQTSMYLCASSSPSFNRPLHFGNGTRLTVT.

In its sample, this clonotype was seen a few times. The gene calls are TRBV7-9 and TRBJ2-2; 7 bases align to TRBD1. Germline V CDR1 and CDR2: SEHNR, FQNEAQ (reference sequence). V trimming: 7 bases; J trimming: 1 base; junction bases outside the gene matches: 6. The CDR3 spans 15 residues. The DNA for the CDR3 is TGTGCCAGCACCGACAGGGCTCAGAACACCGGGGAGCTGTTTTTT. Translated: CASTDRAQNTGELFF.

This clonotype was detected ten times or more. CDR3 sequence (DNA): TGTGCCAGCAGCCATCTCGATGAGCAGTTCTTC. Its protein is CASSHLDEQFF. V is TRBV6-6 and J is TRBJ2-1; D gene unclear. Trimming shortened V by 6 bases and J by 8 bases, and 8 bases separated the two germline ends. Germline CDR1 MNHNY, CDR2 SVGAGI (reference sequence). The CDR3 is made up of 11 amino acids.

The chain recombines TRBV6-5 with TRBJ2-2; 13 bases fit TRBD2. With V trimmed by 6 bases and J by 7 bases, 8 bases remained unmatched. Germline CDR1 is MNHEY and CDR2 is SVGAGI. The CDR3 extends over 16 amino acids. The CDR3: CASRPTSGGAVGELFF. CDR3 sequence (DNA): TGTGCCAGCAGACCTACTAGCGGGGGGGCAGTCGGGGAGCTGTTTTTT.

The genes are TRBV12-3 or TRBV12-4 and TRBJ1-5; D is possibly TRBD1 (6 bases). CDR3 length: 13 residues. The ends were cut back, 6 bases at V and 7 bases at J, with 13 bases in the middle. Written as DNA, the CDR3 is TGTGCCAGCAGGGAGGGGGGTAGACAGCCCCAGCATTTT. This codes for CASREGGRQPQHF.

This CDR3 is CASTLPGQYGEGYTF. The CDR3 DNA is TGTGCCAGCACCCTCCCGGGACAGTACGGCGAGGGCTACACCTTC. The rearrangement joins TRBV28 to TRBJ1-2; 7 bases map to TRBD1. Germline V lookup: CDR1 MDHEN, CDR2 SYDVKM. Trimming cost V 7 bases and J 8 bases; bases outside gene matches: 16. The CDR3 covers 15 residues.

This clonotype has a count of ten or more. The chain links TRBV5-1 to TRBJ1-2; 9 bases map to TRBD1. Trimming cost V 2 bases and J 3 bases; bases outside gene matches: 8. The CDR3 runs to 16 residues. Germline V lookup: CDR1 SGHRS, CDR2 YFSETQ. This CDR3 reads CASSLTGQGFDYGYTF. CDR3 nucleotide sequence: TGCGCCAGCAGCTTAACGGGACAGGGCTTCGACTATGGCTACACCTTC.

The table lists this clonotype with many counts. The rearrangement joins TRBV12-3 or TRBV12-4 to TRBJ2-7, with 10 bases lining up with TRBD2. This CDR3 has 13 residues. The trim removed 8 bases at V and 3 bases at J, leaving 4 bases unmatched. The chain's CDR3 is CASSLAGVYEQYF. CDR3 sequence (DNA): TGTGCCAGCTCCCTAGCGGGAGTCTACGAGCAGTACTTC.